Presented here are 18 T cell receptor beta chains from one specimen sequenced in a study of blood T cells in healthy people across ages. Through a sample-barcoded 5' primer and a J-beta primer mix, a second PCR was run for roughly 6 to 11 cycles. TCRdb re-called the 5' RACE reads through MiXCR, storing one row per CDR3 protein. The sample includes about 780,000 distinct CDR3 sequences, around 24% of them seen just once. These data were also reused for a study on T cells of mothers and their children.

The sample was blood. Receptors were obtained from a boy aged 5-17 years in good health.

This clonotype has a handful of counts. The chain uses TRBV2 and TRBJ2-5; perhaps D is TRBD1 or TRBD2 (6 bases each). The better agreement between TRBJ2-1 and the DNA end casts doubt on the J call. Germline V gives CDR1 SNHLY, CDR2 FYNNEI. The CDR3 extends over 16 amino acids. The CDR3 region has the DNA TGTGCCAGCAGCCCGGGGGCGGGCCTCGCCCTTAATGAGCAGTTCTTC. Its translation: CASSPGAGLALNEQFF.

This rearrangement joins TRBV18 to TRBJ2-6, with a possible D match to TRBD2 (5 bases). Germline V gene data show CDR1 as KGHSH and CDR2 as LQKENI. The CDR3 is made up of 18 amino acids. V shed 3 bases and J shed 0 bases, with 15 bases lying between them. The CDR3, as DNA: TGTGCCAGCTCACCGCGGGCGGAACCATACTCTGGGGCCAACGTCCTGACTTTC. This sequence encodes CASSPRAEPYSGANVLTF.

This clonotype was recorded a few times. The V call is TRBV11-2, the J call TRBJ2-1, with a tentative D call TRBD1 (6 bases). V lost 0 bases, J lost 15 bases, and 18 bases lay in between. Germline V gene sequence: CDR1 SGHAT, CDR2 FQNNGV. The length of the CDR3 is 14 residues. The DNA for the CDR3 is TGTGCCAGCAGCTTAGATCGGGTGGGGCAGGGGTGGTTCTTC. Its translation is CASSLDRVGQGWFF.

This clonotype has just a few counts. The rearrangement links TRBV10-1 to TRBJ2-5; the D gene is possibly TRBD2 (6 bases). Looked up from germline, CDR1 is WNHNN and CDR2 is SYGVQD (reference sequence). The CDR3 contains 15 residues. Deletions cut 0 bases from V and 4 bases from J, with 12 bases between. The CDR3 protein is CASSESGGDRETQYF. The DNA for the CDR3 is TGCGCCAGCAGTGAGTCAGGAGGGGACCGAGAGACCCAGTACTTC.

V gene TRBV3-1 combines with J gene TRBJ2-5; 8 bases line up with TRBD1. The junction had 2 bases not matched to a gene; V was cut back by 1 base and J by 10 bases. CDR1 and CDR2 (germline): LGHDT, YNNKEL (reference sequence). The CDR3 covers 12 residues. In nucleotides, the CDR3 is TGTGCCAGCAGCCAAGGAGACAGGGGCCAGTACTTC. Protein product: CASSQGDRGQYF.

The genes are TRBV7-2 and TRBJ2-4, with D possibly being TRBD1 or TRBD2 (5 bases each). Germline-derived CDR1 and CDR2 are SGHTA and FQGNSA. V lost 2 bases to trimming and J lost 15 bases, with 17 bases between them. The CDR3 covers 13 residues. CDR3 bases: TGTGCCAGCAGCTTATTGGGCGCCCCGGGACGGTACTTC. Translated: CASSLLGAPGRYF.

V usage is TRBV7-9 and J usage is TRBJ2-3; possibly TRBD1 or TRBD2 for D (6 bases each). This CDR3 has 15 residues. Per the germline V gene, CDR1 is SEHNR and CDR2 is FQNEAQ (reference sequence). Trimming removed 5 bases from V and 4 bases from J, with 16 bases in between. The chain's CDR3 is CASSNRGVLADTQYF. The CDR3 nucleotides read TGTGCCAGCAGCAATAGGGGGGTGTTGGCAGATACGCAGTATTTT.

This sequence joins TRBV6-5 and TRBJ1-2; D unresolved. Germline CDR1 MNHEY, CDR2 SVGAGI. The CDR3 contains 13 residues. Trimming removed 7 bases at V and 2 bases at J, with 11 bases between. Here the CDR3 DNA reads TGTGCCAGCATCAGAGGCGTCAACTATGGCTACACCTTC. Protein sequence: CASIRGVNYGYTF.

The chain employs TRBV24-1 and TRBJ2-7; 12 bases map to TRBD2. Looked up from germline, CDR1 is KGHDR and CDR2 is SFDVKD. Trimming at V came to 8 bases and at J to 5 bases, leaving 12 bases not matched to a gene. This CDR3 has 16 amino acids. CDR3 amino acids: CATMTSGGPRLDEQYF. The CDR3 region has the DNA TGTGCCACCATGACTAGCGGGGGCCCCCGCCTGGACGAGCAGTACTTC.

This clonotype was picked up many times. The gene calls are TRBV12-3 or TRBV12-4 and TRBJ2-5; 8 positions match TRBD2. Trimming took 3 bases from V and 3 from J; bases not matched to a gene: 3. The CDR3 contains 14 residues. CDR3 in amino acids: CASSLSGGEETQYF. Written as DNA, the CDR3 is TGTGCCAGCAGTTTGTCCGGGGGGGAAGAGACCCAGTACTTC.

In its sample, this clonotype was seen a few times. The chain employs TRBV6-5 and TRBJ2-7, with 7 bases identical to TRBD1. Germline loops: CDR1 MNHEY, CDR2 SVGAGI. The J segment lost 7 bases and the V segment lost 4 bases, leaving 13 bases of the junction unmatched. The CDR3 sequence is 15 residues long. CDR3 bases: TGTGCCAGCAGTTTGGGCGGACAGGACGTATGGGAGCAGTACTTC. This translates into CASSLGGQDVWEQYF.

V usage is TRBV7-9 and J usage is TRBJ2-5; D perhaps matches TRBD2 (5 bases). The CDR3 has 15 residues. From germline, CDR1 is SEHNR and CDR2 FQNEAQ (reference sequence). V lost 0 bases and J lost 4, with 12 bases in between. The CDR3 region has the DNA TGTGCCAGCAGCTTAGCAGTCCTAGAGGGAGAGACCCAGTACTTC. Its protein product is CASSLAVLEGETQYF.

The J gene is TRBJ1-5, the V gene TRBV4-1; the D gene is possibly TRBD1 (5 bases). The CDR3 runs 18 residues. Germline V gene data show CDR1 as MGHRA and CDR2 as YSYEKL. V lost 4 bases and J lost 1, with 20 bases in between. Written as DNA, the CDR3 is TGCGCCAGCAGCCCACGGAAGGGGACTTTGGAGAGCAATCAGCCCCAGCATTTT. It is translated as CASSPRKGTLESNQPQHF.

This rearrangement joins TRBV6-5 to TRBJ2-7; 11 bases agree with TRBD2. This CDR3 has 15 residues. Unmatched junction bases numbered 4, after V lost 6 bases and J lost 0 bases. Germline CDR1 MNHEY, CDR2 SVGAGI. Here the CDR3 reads CASSPSGGFSYEQYF. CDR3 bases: TGTGCCAGCAGCCCTAGCGGGGGGTTCTCCTACGAGCAGTACTTC.

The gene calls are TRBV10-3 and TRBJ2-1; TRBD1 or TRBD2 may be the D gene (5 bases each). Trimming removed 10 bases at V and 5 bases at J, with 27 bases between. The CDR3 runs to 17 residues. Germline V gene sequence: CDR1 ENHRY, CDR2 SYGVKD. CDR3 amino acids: CATKGTHAQRGNNEQFF. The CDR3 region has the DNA TGTGCCACAAAGGGGACCCACGCCCAACGAGGAAACAATGAGCAGTTCTTC.

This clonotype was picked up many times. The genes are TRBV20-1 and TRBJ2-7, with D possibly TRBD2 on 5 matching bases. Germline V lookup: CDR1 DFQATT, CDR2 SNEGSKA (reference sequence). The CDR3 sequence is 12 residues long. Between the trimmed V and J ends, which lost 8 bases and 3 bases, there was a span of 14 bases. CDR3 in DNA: TGCAGTACCCGGACTTCTGACTACGAGCAGTACTTC. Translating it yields CSTRTSDYEQYF.

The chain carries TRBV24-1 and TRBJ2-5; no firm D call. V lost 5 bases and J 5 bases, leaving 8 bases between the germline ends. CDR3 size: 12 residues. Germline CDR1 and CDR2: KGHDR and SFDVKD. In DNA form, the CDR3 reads TGTGCCACCAGTGGTGCAACCGAGACCCAGTACTTC. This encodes CATSGATETQYF.

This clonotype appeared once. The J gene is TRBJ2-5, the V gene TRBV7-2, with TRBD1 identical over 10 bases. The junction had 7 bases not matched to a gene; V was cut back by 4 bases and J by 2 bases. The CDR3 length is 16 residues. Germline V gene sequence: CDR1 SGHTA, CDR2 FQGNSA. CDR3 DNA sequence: TGTGCCAGCAGCTCGGGACAGGGGATGGGGCAAGAGACCCAGTACTTC. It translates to CASSSGQGMGQETQYF.